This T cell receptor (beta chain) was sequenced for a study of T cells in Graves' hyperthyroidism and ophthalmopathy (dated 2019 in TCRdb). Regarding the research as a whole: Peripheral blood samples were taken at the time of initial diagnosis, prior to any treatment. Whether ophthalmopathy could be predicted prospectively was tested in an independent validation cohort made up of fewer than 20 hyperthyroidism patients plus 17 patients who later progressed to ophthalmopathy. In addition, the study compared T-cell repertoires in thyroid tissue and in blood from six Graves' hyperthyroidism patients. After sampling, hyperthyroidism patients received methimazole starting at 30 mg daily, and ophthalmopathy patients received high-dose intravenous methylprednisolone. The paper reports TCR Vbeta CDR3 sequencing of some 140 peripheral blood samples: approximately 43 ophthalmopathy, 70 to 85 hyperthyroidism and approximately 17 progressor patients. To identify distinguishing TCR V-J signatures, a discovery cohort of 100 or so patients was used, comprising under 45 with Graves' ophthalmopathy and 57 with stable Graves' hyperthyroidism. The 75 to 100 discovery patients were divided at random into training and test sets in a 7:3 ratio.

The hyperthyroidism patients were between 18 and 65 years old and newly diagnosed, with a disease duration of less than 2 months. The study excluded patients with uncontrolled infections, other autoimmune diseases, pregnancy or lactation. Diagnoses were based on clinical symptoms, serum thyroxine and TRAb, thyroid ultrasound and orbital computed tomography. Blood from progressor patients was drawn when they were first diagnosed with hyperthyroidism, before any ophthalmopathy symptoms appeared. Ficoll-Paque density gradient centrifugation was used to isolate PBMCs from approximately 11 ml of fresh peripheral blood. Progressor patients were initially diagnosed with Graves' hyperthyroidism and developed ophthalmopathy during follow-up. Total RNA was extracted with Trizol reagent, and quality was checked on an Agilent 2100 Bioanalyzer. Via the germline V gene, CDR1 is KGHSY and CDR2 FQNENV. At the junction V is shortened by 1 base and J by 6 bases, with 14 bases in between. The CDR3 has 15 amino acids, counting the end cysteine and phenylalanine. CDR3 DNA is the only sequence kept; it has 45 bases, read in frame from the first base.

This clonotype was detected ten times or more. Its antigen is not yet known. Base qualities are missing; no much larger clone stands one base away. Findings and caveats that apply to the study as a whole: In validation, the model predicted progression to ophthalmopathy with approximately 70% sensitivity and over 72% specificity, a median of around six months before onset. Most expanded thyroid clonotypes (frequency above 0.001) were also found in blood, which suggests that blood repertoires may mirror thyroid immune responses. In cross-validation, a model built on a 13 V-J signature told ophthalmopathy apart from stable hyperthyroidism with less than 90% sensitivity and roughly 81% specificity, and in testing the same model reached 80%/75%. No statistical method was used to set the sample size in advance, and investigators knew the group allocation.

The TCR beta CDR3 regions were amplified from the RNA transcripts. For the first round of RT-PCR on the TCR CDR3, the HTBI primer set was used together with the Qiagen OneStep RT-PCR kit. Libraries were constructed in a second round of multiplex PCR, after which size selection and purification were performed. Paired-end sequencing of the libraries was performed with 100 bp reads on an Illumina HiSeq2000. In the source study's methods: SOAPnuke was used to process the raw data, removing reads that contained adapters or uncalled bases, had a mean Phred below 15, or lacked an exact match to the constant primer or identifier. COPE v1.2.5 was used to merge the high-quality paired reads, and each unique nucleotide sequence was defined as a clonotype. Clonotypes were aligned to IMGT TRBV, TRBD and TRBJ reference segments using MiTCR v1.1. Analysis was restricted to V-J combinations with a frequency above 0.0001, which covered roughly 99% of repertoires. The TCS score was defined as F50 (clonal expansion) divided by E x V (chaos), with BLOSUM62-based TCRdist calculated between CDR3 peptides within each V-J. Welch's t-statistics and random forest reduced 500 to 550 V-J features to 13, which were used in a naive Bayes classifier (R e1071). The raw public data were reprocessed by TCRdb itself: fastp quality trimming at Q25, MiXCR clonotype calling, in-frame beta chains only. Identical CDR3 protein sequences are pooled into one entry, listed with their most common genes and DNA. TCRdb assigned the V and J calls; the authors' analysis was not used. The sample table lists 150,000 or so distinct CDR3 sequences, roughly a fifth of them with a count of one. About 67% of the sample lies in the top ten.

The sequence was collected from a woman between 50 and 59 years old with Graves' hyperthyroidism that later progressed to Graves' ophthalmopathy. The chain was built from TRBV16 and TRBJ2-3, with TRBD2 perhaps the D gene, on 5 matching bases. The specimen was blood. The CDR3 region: CASSQFTPGKDTQYF. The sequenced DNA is TGTGCCAGCAGCCAATTCACTCCGGGAAAGGATACGCAGTATTTT.